This TCR beta chain derives from a study of CD8 T cells in Susac syndrome. CDR3 length: 12 residues. Trimming took off 5 bases at V and 11 bases at J, with 12 bases between the two ends. The V gene's germline CDR1 is SGHTA and CDR2 FQGNSA. Random hexamers served to reverse transcribe about 0.45 to 1 ug RNA. One entry per CDR3 protein results from TCRdb running MiXCR on the immunoSEQ multiplex PCR reads. Altogether over 140,000 distinct CDR3 sequences are present, more than 85% being singletons, with the ten largest covering 0.13% to 0.15%. The clonotype originates from a human donor with Susac syndrome. This chain connects TRBV7-2 to TRBJ1-4; maybe TRBD1 (5 bases). The specimen was CD4+ T cells from PBMCs. The CDR3: CASSHGWGKLFF. The CDR3 region has the DNA TGTGCCAGCAGCCACGGGTGGGGGAAACTGTTTTTT.